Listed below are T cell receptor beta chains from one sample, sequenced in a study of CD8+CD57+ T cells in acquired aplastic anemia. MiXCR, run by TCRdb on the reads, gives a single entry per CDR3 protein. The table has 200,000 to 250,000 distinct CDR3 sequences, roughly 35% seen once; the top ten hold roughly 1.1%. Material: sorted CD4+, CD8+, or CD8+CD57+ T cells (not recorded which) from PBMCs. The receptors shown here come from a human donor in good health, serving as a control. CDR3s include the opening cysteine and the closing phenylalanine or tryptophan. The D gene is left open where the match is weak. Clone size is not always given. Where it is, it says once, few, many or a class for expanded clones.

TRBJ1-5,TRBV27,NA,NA,TGTGCCAGCAGTTTATATACACAGGGTCAGCCCCAGCATTTT,CASSLYTQGQPQHF
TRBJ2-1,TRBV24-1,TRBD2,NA,TGTGCCACCAGTGATGGGACTAGCGGGAGGACCTACAATGAGCAGTTCTTC,CATSDGTSGRTYNEQFF
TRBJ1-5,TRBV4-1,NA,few,TGCACCAGCAGCGAAACAGGGAGGGGGAATCAGCCCCAGCATTTT,CTSSETGRGNQPQHF
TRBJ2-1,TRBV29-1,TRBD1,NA,TGCAGCGCTGGCCGGGACAGGGGGAATGAGCAGTTCTTC,CSAGRDRGNEQFF
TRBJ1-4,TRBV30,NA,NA,TGTGCCTGGAGTTTGGGGGGCCAACTGTTTTTT,CAWSLGGQLFF
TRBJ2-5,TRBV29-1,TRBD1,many,TGCAGCGGCTCGACAGGGTACCAAGAGACCCAGTACTTC,CSGSTGYQETQYF
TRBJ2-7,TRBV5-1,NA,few,TGCGCCAGCAGCCCGCAGGGACGTTCCTACGAGCAGTACTTC,CASSPQGRSYEQYF
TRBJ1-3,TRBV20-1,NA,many,TGCAGTGCCCGACCTGCGGCTGGAAACACCATATATTTT,CSARPAAGNTIYF
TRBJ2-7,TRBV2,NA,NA,TGTGCCAGAAGACAGGGTGGGACTAGAGTGGTAGAGCAGTACTTC,CARRQGGTRVVEQYF
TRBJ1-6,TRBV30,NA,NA,TGTGCCTGGAGTCGGGGTTTTTATAATTCACCCCTCCACTTT,CAWSRGFYNSPLHF
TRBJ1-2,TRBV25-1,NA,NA,TGTGCCAGCAGGGGGGGGGAAGGGGTTTATGGCTACACCTTC,CASRGGEGVYGYTF
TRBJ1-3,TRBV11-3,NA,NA,TGTCCCAGTAAGGCGGGGGGAAACACCATATATTTT,CPSKAGGNTIYF
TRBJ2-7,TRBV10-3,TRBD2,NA,TGTGCCAGCAGTTACTCGACCTACGGACTAGCGGGGCACGAGCAGTACTTC,CASSYSTYGLAGHEQYF
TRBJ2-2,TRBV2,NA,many,TGTGCCAGCAGTGTTTTAATCGGAACCGGGGAGCTGTTTTTT,CASSVLIGTGELFF
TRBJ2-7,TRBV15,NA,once,TGTGCCACCAGCAGTGAGTCGGGGCGGGAAGCCTACGAGCAGTACTTC,CATSSESGREAYEQYF
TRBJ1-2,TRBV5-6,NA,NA,TGTGCCAGCAGCTTTCCGGGAGGAGGAGGCTACACCTTC,CASSFPGGGGYTF
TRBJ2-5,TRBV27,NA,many,TGTGCCAGCAGTTTCGCCTACCAAGAGACCCAGTACTTC,CASSFAYQETQYF
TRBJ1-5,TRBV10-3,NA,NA,TGTGCCATCAGTGAGTCGACAGGCACTAATCAGCCCCAGCATTTT,CAISESTGTNQPQHF
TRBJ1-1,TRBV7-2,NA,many,TGTGCCAGCAGCTTAGCGGTGGGTACTTCATCTGAAGCTTTCTTT,CASSLAVGTSSEAFF
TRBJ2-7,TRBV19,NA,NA,TGTGCCAGCAGCGCCTACGGCCGTAGCTCCTACGAGCAGTACTTC,CASSAYGRSSYEQYF
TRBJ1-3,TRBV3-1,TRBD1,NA,TGTGCCAGCAGCCAAGGGACAGGAGACGGAAACACCATATATTTT,CASSQGTGDGNTIYF
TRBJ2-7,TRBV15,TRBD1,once,TGTGCCACCAGCAACGGACAGGGGATATCCTACGAGCAGTGCTTC,CATSNGQGISYEQCF
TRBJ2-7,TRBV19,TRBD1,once,TGTGCCAGTAGTATAGGGAGACAGGGAATCTACGAGCAGTACTTC,CASSIGRQGIYEQYF
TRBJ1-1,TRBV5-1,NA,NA,TGCGCCAGCAGCTTGAATTACGGTGGTACGTTGTTCTTT,CASSLNYGGTLFF
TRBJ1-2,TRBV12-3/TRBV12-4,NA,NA,TGTGCCAGCACCCGGTTTAGATGGTCTACAGGGATAAACTATGGCTACACCTTC,CASTRFRWSTGINYGYTF
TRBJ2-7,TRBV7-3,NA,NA,TGTGCCAAAGGGGGGTCCTACGAGCAGTACTTC,CAKGGSYEQYF